This TCR beta chain is from a study of cytomegalovirus exposure and HLA in healthy donors. CDR1 and CDR2 (germline): SGHKS, YYEKEE (reference sequence). The CDR3 totals 16 residues. Losses at the gene ends were 3 bases for V and 2 bases for J; bases not matched to a gene: 6. It was with 60 Vbeta and 13 Jbeta primers that the PCR ran. The table came from immunoSEQ multiplex PCR; TCRdb's copy has only in-frame clones and leaves some out. This sample has about 120,000 clones, with over 8.5% found just once. The material sequenced was PBMCs. V and J are TRBV5-5 and TRBJ2-5; TRBD2 agrees at 11 bases. The TCR originated in a woman aged 40 to 50 in good health and CMV-seropositive. DNA of the CDR3: TGTGCCAGCAGCTCCATGACTAGCGGGAAACAAGAGACCCAGTACTTC. Encoded protein: CASSSMTSGKQETQYF.